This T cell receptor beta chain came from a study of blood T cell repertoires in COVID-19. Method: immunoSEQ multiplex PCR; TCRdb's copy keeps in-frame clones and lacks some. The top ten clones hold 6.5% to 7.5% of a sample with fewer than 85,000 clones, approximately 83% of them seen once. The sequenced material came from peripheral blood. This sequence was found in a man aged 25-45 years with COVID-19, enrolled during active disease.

The CDR3 loop is CASSSTDRNQPQHF. CDR3 coding DNA: TGTGCCAGCAGTTCGACGGACAGGAATCAGCCCCAGCATTTT. This chain connects TRBV27 to TRBJ1-5; 7 bases align to TRBD1. Germline CDR1 reads MNHEY; CDR2 reads SMNVEV (reference sequence). V was clipped by 4 bases and J by 4 bases; unmatched bases: 4. There are 14 residues in the CDR3.